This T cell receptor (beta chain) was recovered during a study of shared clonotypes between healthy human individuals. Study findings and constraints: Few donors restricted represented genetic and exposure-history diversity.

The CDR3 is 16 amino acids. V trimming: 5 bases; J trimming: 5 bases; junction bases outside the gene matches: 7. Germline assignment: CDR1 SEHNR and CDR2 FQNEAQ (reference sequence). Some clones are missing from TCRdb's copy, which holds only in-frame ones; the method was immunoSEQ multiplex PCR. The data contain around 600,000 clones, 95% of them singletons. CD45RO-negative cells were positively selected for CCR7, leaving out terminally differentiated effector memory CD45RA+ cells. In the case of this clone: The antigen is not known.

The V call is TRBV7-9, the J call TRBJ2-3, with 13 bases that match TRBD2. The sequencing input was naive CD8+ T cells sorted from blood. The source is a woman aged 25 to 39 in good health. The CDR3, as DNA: TGTGCCAGCAGCCTACTAGCGGGAGGGCCGCTAGATACGCAGTATTTT. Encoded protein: CASSLLAGGPLDTQYF.